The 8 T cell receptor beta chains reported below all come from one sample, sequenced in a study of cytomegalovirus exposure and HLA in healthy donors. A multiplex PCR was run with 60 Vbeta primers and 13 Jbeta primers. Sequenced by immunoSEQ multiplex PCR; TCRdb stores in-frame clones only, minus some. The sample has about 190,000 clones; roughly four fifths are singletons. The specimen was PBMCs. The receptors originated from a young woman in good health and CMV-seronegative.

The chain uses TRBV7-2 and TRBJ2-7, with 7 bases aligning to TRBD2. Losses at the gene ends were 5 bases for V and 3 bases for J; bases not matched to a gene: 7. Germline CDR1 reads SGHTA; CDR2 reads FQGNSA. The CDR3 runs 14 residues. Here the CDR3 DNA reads TGTGCCAGCAGCACGACTAGCTCTGTCTACGAGCAGTACTTC. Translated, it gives CASSTTSSVYEQYF.

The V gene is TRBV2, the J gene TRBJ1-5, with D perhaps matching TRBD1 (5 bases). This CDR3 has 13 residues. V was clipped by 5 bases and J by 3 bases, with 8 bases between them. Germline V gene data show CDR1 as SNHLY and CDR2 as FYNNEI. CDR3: CASSRQNNQPQHF. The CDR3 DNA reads TGTGCCAGCAGTAGACAGAACAATCAGCCCCAGCATTTT.

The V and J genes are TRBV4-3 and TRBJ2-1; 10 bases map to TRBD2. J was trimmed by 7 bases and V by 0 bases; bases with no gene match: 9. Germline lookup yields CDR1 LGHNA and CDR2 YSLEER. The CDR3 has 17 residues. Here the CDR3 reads CASSQELAGGVYNEQFF. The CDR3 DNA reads TGCGCCAGCAGCCAAGAGTTAGCGGGAGGCGTTTATAATGAGCAGTTCTTC.

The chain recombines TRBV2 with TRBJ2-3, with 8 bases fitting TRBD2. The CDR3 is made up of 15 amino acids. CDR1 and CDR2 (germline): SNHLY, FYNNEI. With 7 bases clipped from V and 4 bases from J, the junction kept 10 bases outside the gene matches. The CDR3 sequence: CASTRGAGGADTQYF. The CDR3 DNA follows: TGTGCCAGCACCCGGGGGGCCGGGGGGGCAGATACGCAGTATTTT.

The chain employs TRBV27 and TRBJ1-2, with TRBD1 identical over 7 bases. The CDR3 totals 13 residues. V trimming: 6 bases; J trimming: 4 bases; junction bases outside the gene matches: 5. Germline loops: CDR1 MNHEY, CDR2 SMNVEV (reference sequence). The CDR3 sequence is CASSDRDSYGYTF. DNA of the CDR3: TGTGCCAGCAGCGACAGGGACAGCTATGGCTACACCTTC.

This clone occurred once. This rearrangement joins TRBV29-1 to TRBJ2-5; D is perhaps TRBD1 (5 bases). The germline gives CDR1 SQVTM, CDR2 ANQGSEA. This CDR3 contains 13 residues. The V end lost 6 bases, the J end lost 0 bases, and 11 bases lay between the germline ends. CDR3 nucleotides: TGCAGCGTCAGGGTCCTGTACCAAGAGACCCAGTACTTC. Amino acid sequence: CSVRVLYQETQYF.

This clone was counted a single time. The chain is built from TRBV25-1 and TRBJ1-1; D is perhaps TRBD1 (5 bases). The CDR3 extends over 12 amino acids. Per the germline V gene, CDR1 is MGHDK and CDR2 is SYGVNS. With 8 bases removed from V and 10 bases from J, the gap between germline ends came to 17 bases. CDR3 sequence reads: CASPTPTTGAFF. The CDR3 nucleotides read TGTGCCAGCCCTACTCCGACAACAGGAGCTTTCTTT.

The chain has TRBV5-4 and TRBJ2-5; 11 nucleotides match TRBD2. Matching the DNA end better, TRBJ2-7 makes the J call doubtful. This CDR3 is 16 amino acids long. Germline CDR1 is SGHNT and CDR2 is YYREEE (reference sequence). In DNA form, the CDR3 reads TGTGCCAGCAGCTTGGCTGGAGGGACTAGCGGCTACGAGCAGTACTTC. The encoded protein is CASSLAGGTSGYEQYF.